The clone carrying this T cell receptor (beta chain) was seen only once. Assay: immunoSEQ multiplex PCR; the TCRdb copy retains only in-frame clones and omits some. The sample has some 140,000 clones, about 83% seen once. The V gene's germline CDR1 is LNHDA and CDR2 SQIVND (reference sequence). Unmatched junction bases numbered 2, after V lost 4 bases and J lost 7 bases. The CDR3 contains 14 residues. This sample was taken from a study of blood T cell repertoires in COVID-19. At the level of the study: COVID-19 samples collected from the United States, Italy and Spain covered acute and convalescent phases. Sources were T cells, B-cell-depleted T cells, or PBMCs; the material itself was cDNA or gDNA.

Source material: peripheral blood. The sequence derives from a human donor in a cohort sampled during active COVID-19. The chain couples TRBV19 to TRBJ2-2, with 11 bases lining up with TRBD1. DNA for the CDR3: TGTGCCAGTAGTAGGGACAGGGGGGTCGGGGAGCTGTTTTTT. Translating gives CASSRDRGVGELFF.